This T cell receptor (beta chain) was sequenced for a study of monozygotic twins with inflammatory bowel disease (dated by TCRdb to between 2017 and 2020). As for the study more broadly: In total, approximately 28 monozygotic twin pairs made up the full study: 19 Danish pairs, all IBD-discordant, plus nine German pairs, of which four were IBD-concordant and five were IBD-discordant. Within discordant pairs, disease-associated traits were sought mainly by comparing IBD patients with their genetically identical healthy co-twins. Each individual had, on average, about 151 000 unique TCRalpha sequences and 181 000 unique TCRbeta sequences available for analysis. The paper as a whole reports these results and caveats: The results gave no support for a single strong signal or clonotype linked to IBD. Compared with healthy twins, IBD patients had fewer clonotypes in common with other individuals, a difference most pronounced in patients showing signs of disease activity. Because patients received different immunosuppressive treatments, the repertoires may have picked up extra background noise and variability between individuals. Concordant and discordant twins showed no difference in repertoire similarity, possibly because of limited statistical power. A decrease in TCRbeta repertoire diversity, as measured by inverse Simpson index, was observed in IBD patients compared with their healthy co-twins. The analysis was unable to tell apart different T cell subtypes.

Reading from cysteine to phenylalanine, the CDR3 counts 12 amino acids. No DNA sequence is on record. The germline V gene gives CDR1 as ENHRY and CDR2 as SYGVKD. Library creation used 5' RACE. Preparation of each TCR library used approximately 3,500 ng of total RNA. For each sample, cDNA was synthesized in eight separate reactions using SMARTScribe reverse transcriptase. During cDNA synthesis, template switching introduced unique molecular identifiers that contained a 6-nucleotide sample barcode. TCRalpha and TCRbeta cDNA was amplified by two nested PCRs of around 16 and 10 cycles, with bead purification after each PCR. Before amplification, cDNA was treated with uracil DNA-glycosylase and purified using the QIAquick PCR purification kit. In the second PCR, Illumina TruSeq-compatible adapters and sample-specific barcodes were added. TapeStation and Qubit were used to check library quality and concentration, and 4 to 6 ng of each library went into the pool. Pooled libraries were sequenced on an Illumina HiSeq2500 single-index Rapid Run with 2 x 100 bp reads and custom sequencing primers. The published analysis was carried out like this. UMI-based consensus assembly with MiGEC version 1.2.6 was used to correct PCR and sequencing errors. V(D)J alignment, clonotype assembly and CDR3 extraction were performed with MiXCR version 2.1.1. To normalise gene usage, clonotype sharing and MAIT/NKT TCR abundance, the analysis used the top 1000, 10 000 and 20 000 clonotypes per sample. After downsampling to 27 000 UMIs, diversity was calculated as the inverse Simpson index using the vegan R package. Paired Mann-Whitney U tests on discordant twin pairs were used, with Benjamini-Hochberg multiple-testing correction. With the reads reprocessed by TCRdb, a single entry stands for each CDR3 protein sequence and no DNA is reported. TCRdb's processing, not the authors', yielded these V and J calls. The record for this sample contains nearly 450,000 distinct CDR3 sequences. In total, the top ten clones hold 2% to 2.5% of the sample.

From each donor, a roughly 2.7 ml peripheral blood sample was collected into PAXgene tubes and kept at -80 degrees C. Total RNA was isolated from whole blood with the PAXgene blood miRNA kit on an automated QIAcube, without T cell sorting. Peripheral blood from monozygotic twin pairs concordant or discordant for inflammatory bowel disease was subjected to deep TCRalpha and TCRbeta repertoire profiling with unique molecular barcoding. Smoking habits were recorded for all twin pairs, and each individual was classified as a current, former or never smoker. As to this clonotype: Its specific antigen is unknown.

This chain joins TRBV10-3 to TRBJ1-1; TCRdb indicates TRBD1, and absent DNA this call remains unverified. Specimen: blood. The clonotype comes from a human donor with ulcerative colitis or Crohn's disease, or a healthy co-twin of an affected twin (not recorded which). The CDR3 reads CAISPGVNEAFF.